The clone carrying this T cell receptor beta chain is a singleton in its sample. Antigen specificity is unknown. Among the patients, aged 18 to 65, hyperthyroidism was newly diagnosed and had lasted under 2 months. Exclusion of patients followed from uncontrolled infection, other autoimmune disease, pregnancy or lactation. Clinical symptoms, serum thyroxine, TRAb, thyroid ultrasound and orbital computed tomography established diagnosis. The entry originates in a study of T cells in Graves' hyperthyroidism and ophthalmopathy. Study-level points and caveats: Blood also carried most thyroid clonotypes expanded above 0.001.

TCR beta CDR3 region amplification was performed from RNA transcripts. First-round RT-PCR with HTBI primers amplified the TCR CDR3 region. TCRdb recomputed calls from the multiplex PCR reads with MiXCR, one row per CDR3 protein. The sample consists of 500,000 to 650,000 distinct CDR3 sequences, around 15% of them appearing once. The receptor's source is a woman aged 40 to 50 with Graves' hyperthyroidism. The sample comprised blood.

The CDR3 reads CASSRPLYNEQFF. The CDR3, as DNA: TGTGCCAGCAGCCGCCCCCTTTACAATGAGCAGTTCTTC. This chain joins TRBV5-6 and TRBJ2-1, with D hard to call. The V gene lost 4 bases and the J gene lost 4 bases, with 9 bases spanning the gap. This CDR3 is built from 13 residues. Germline CDR1 SGHDT, CDR2 YYEEEE.